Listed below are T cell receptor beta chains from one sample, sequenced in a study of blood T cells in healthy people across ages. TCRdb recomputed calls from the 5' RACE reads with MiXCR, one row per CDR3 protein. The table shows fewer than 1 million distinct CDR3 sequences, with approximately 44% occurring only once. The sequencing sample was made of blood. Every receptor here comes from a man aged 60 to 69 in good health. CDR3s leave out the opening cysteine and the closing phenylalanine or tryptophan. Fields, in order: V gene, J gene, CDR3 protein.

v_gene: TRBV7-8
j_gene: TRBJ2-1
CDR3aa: ASSQLLLSYNEQF

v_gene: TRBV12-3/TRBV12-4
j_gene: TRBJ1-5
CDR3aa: ASRWQGKQPQH

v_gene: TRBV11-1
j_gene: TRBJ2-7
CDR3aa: ASSQDTSTSYEQY

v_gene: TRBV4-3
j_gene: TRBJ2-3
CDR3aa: AGSQRGDTQY

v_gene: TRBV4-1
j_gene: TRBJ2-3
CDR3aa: ASKGLAVDTQY

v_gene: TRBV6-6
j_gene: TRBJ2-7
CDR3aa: ASSYGAEYEQY

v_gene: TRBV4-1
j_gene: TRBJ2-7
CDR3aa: ASSLVRTSGEQY

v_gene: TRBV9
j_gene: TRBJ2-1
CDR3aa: ASSASRGWNEQF

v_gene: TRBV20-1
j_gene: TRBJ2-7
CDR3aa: SATSGGEQY

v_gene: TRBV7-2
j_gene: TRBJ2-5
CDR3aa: ASSLDRNQETQY

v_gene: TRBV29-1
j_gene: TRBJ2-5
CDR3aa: SVEKGGAFRETQY

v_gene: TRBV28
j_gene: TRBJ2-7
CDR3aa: ASRTAGQGYEQY

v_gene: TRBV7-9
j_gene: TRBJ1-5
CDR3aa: ASSAPGGHNQPQH

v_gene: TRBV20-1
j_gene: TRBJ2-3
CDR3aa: SAPLFLTSTDTQY

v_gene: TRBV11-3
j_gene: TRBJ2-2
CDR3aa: ASSLEAATNTGELF

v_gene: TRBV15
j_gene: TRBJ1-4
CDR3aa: ATSKPGPINEKLF

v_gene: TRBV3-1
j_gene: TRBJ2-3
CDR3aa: ASSQEPDTQY

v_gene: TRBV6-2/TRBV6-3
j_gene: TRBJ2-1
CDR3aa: ASSPYYNEQF

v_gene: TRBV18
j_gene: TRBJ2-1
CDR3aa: ASSVTGTGVREQF

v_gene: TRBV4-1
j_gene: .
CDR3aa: ASSLGVAGGPETQY

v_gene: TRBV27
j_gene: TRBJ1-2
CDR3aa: ASSLAAGGGYT

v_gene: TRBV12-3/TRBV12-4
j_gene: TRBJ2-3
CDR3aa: ASSLKGNTDTQY

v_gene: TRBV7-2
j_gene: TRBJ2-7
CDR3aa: ASSLYSPYEQY

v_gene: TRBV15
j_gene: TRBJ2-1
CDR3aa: ATSRAGVAEQF

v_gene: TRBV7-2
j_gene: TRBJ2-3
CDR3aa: ASSLAPSGTTDTQY

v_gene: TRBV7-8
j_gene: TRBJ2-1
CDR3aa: ASSHTGGLAGYNEQF

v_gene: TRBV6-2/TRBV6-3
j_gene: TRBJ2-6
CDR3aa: ASSYFGQTSSGANVLT

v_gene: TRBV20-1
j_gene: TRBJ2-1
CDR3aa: SVRREGRNEQF

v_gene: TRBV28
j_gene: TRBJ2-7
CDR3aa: ASSPGTKTYEQY

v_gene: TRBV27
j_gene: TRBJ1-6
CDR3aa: ASSSRVDRVTSPLH

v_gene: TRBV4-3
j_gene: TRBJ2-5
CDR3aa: ASSQEGGAVQTQY

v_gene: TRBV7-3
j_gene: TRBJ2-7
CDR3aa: ASSCPRTLAGLYEQY

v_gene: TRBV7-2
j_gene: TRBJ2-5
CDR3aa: ASSLDGGGRSEQY

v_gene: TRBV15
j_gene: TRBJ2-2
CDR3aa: ATSRDRGREVGELF

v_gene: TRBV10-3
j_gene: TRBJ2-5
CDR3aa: AISVAPQETQY

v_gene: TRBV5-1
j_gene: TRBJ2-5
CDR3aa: ASIPLNFGDETQY

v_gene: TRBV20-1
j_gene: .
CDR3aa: SAVQGFQETQY

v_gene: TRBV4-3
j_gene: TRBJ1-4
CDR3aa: ASSQGILGTNEKLF

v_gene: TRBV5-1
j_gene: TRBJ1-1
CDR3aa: ASSLAYVAEAF

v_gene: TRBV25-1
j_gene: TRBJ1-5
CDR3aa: ASSEYKTGSVITQPQH

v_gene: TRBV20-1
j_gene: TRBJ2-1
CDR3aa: SASSPEGGGNEQF

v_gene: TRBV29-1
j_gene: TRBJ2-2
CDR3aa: SVETGTNTGELF

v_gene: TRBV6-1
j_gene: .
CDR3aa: ASRGALARSSYEQY

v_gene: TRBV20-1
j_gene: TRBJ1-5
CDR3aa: SAHQGVNQPQH

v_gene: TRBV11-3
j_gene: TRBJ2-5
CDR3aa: ASSPGTGLREQY

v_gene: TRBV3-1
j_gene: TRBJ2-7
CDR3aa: ASSQNGASYEQY

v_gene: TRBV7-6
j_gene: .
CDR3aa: ASSYTGNGETQF

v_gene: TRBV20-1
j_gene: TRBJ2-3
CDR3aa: SATDRISTDTQY

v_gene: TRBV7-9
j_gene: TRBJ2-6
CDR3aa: ASAPVSGANVLT

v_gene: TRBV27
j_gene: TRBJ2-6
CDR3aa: ASSLSWSSGANVLT

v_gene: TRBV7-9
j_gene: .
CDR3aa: ASSSQSVGSCEQY

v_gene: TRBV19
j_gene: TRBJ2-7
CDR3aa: ASRREEGHEQY